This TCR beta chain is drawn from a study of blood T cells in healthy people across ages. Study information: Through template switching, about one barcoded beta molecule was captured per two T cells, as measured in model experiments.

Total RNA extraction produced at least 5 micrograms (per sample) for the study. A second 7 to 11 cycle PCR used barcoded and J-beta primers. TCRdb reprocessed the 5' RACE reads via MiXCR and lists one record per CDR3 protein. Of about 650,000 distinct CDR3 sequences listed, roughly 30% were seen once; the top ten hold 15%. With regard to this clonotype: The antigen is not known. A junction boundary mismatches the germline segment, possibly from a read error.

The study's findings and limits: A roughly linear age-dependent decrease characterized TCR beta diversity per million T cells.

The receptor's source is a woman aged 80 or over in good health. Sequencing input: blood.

CDR3 nucleotide sequence: TGCAGTGCTCCTCGCCCGGGACAGGGAAACACCGGGGAGCGGTTTTTT. As protein: CSAPRPGQGNTGERFF. This chain links TRBV20-1 with TRBJ2-2, with 9 bases that match TRBD1. Germline V gene sequence: CDR1 DFQATT, CDR2 SNEGSKA (reference sequence). This CDR3 comprises 16 residues.